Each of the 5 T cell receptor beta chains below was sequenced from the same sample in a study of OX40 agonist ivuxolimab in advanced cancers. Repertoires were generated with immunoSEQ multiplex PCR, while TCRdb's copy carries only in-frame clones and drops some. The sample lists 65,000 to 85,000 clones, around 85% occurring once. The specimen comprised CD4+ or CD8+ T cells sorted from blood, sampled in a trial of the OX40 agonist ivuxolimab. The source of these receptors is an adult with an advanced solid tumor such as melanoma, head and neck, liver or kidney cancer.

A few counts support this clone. The CDR3 here is CAWSTNSPLHF. CDR3 bases: TGTGCCTGGAGTACGAATTCACCCCTCCACTTT. The chain combines TRBV30 with TRBJ1-6; D gene ambiguous. This CDR3 is 11 amino acids long. Germline lookup yields CDR1 GTSNPN and CDR2 SVGIG (reference sequence). V was cut by 2 bases and J by 7 bases, with 3 bases left in between.

The CDR3 here is CASIRPGGSYEQYF. CDR3 coding DNA: TGTGCCAGCATCAGACCAGGGGGGTCCTACGAGCAGTACTTC. The gene calls are TRBV28 and TRBJ2-7; D might be TRBD1 (7 bases). The germline V gene encodes CDR1 MDHEN and CDR2 SYDVKM. V was cut by 7 bases and J by 1 base, with 14 bases left in between. The CDR3 is 14 residues long.

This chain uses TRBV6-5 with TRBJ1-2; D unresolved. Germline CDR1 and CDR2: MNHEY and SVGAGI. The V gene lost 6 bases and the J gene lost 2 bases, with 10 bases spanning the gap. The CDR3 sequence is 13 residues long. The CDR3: CASRESINYGYTF. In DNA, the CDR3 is TGTGCCAGCAGAGAGAGTATAAACTATGGCTACACCTTC.

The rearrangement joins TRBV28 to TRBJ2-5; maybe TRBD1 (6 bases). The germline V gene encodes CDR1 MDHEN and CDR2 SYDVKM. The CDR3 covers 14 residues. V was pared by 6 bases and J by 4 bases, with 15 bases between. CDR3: CASSHGQLSETQYF. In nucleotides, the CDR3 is TGTGCCAGCAGCCACGGACAGCTTTCAGAGACCCAGTACTTC.

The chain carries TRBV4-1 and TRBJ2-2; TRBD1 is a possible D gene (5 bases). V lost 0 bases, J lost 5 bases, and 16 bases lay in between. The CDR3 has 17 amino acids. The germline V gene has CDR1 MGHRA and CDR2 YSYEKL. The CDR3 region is CASSQDFGRTRTGELFF. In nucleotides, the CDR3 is TGCGCCAGCAGCCAAGATTTCGGCAGGACACGGACCGGGGAGCTGTTTTTT.